The 17 T cell receptor beta chains presented below share a single source sample, sequenced in a study of T cell responses to AZD1222 COVID-19 vaccine. Here immunoSEQ multiplex PCR was the method, and the copy in TCRdb shows in-frame clones only, minus some. This table holds 130,000 to 150,000 clones, roughly 90% found once. Sequenced here: peripheral blood, sampled 28 days after the second AZD1222 dose. The receptors here all came from an adult who received the AZD1222 COVID-19 vaccine.

CDR3 protein: CASSPNQGAGANVLTF. DNA for the CDR3: TGTGCCAGCAGCCCAAACCAGGGGGCTGGGGCCAACGTCCTGACTTTC. The chain has TRBV11-3 and TRBJ2-6, with 7 positions matching TRBD1. The germline V gene has CDR1 SGHNT and CDR2 YENEEA. With 5 bases clipped from V and 2 bases from J, the junction kept 6 bases outside the gene matches. The CDR3 sequence is 16 residues long. Drawing the rest from reference TRBV11-3 and TRBJ2-6, the complete variable domain is EAGVVQSPRYKIIEKKQPVAFWCNPISGHNTLYWYLQNLGQGPELLIRYENEEAVDDSQLPKDRFSAERLKGVDSTLKIQPAELGDSAVYLCASSPNQGAGANVLTFGAGSRLTVL.

The chain carries TRBV5-1 and TRBJ1-6; TRBD1 matches 7 bases. Germline V gene lookup returns CDR1 SGHRS and CDR2 YFSETQ. Trimming cost V 3 bases and J 6 bases; bases outside gene matches: 3. The CDR3 spans 14 residues. CDR3 sequence (DNA): TGCGCCAGCAGCTCCAGGGGGGCTAATTCACCCCTCCACTTT. Its protein is CASSSRGANSPLHF.

The chain recombines TRBV3-1 (or the pseudogene TRBV3-2) with TRBJ1-2, with D possibly TRBD1 on 5 matching bases. Germline CDR1 is LGHDT and CDR2 is YNNKEL (reference sequence). This CDR3 comprises 17 residues. V was pared by 1 base and J by 7 bases, with 22 bases between. CDR3 in amino acids: CASSQGHTRLGAAGYTF. As DNA, the CDR3 is TGTGCCAGCAGCCAAGGCCACACACGCCTAGGGGCGGCTGGCTACACCTTC.

This chain joins TRBV5-4 and TRBJ2-3, with D perhaps assigned TRBD1 or TRBD2 (5 bases each). The CDR3 spans 14 residues. Germline CDR1 reads SGHNT; CDR2 reads YYREEE (reference sequence). V lost 0 bases to trimming and J lost 6 bases, with 11 bases between them. The CDR3 reads CASSLELGADTQYF. CDR3 bases: TGTGCCAGCAGCTTGGAACTAGGGGCGGATACGCAGTATTTT.

This rearrangement joins TRBV29-1 to TRBJ2-7, with D possibly TRBD1 on 6 matching bases. Trimming removed 4 bases at V and 6 bases at J, with 16 bases between. Germline V gives CDR1 SQVTM, CDR2 ANQGSEA. This CDR3 comprises 13 residues. The CDR3 loop is CSVAWAGASEQYF. The CDR3 coding sequence is TGCAGCGTTGCCTGGGCAGGGGCCTCCGAGCAGTACTTC.

This chain links TRBV5-1 with TRBJ2-1, with unresolved D. Trimming took off 5 bases at V and 3 bases at J, with 9 bases between the two ends. Germline assignment: CDR1 SGHRS and CDR2 YFSETQ. The CDR3 length is 13 residues. In DNA, the CDR3 is TGCGCCAGCAGTTGGGGTTACTACAATGAGCAGTTCTTC. Protein product: CASSWGYYNEQFF.

The chain couples TRBV7-9 to TRBJ1-5; unclear D gene. The CDR3 extends over 12 amino acids. The germline V gene encodes CDR1 SEHNR and CDR2 FQNEAQ (reference sequence). The V end lost 5 bases, the J end lost 5 bases, and 7 bases lay between the germline ends. Written as DNA, the CDR3 is TGTGCCAGCAGCCGGGTGGATCAGCCCCAGCATTTT. This gives the protein CASSRVDQPQHF.

This chain uses TRBV5-1 with TRBJ2-1; D is possibly TRBD1 (5 bases). The CDR3 extends over 13 amino acids. The ends were cut back, 1 base at V and 5 bases at J, with 7 bases in the middle. Germline V lookup: CDR1 SGHRS, CDR2 YFSETQ. As DNA, the CDR3 is TGCGCCAGCAGCTTGTCAGGGAACAATGAGCAGTTCTTC. Translated: CASSLSGNNEQFF.

This chain links TRBV6-2 or TRBV6-3 with TRBJ2-5; no reliable D call. CDR3 length: 13 residues. V lost 4 bases to trimming and J lost 0 bases, with 6 bases between them. Per germline, CDR1 MNHEY and CDR2 SVGEGT. The CDR3 reads CASSSPNQETQYF. The CDR3 region has the DNA TGTGCCAGCAGTTCCCCCAACCAAGAGACCCAGTACTTC.

The chain couples TRBV18 to TRBJ2-7, with 12 bases identical to TRBD2. The CDR3 has 17 residues. In germline, CDR1 is KGHSH, CDR2 LQKENI. The V and J ends lost 4 bases and 4 bases, in that order; junction bases with no gene match: 11. The CDR3 sequence is CASSRGRTSGNHYEQYF. The CDR3 region has the DNA TGTGCCAGCTCACGAGGGCGGACTAGCGGGAACCATTACGAGCAGTACTTC. The variable domain in full, completed from reference TRBV18 and TRBJ2-7, reads NAGVMQNPRHLVRRRGQEARLRCSPMKGHSHVYWYRQLPEEGLKFMVYLQKENIIDESGMPKERFSAEFPKEGPSILRIQQVVRGDSAAYFCASSRGRTSGNHYEQYFGPGTRLTVT.

The chain is built from TRBV18 and TRBJ1-5, with D possibly being TRBD1 (6 bases). The CDR3 is 15 amino acids. The germline V and J ends were trimmed by 4 bases and 1 base, with 11 bases remaining between them. Per germline, CDR1 KGHSH and CDR2 LQKENI. The CDR3 nucleotides are TGTGCCAGCTCACTACAGGGAGTAAGCAATCAGCCCCAGCATTTT. Translated, it gives CASSLQGVSNQPQHF.

V gene TRBV19 combines with J gene TRBJ1-2; the D is unclear. V lost 5 bases to trimming and J lost 6 bases, with 16 bases between them. The germline V gene has CDR1 LNHDA and CDR2 SQIVND (reference sequence). This CDR3 is 14 amino acids long. CDR3 nucleotides: TGTGCCAGTAGTTCCCTGACGACCGGACATGGCTACACCTTC. This sequence encodes CASSSLTTGHGYTF.

This clone was recorded only once. The chain joins TRBV29-1 to TRBJ2-7; 10 nucleotides agree with TRBD2. The CDR3 runs 13 residues. Per germline, CDR1 SQVTM and CDR2 ANQGSEA. V lost 5 bases, J lost 4 bases, and 5 bases stayed unmatched. The CDR3 spells CSVIPSGGYEQYF. The CDR3, as DNA: TGCAGCGTTATCCCTAGCGGGGGTTACGAGCAGTACTTC.

The chain uses TRBV5-1 and TRBJ2-1; no firm D call. Germline V gene lookup returns CDR1 SGHRS and CDR2 YFSETQ. This CDR3 is 12 amino acids long. V was clipped by 4 bases and J by 5 bases, with 7 bases between them. CDR3 sequence: CASSLFDNEQFF. CDR3 DNA: TGCGCCAGCAGCCTGTTTGACAATGAGCAGTTCTTC.

This chain connects TRBV6-6 to TRBJ1-5; 11 bases line up with TRBD1. The junction had 25 bases not matched to a gene; V was cut back by 6 bases and J by 0 bases. CDR3 length: 23 residues. Germline CDR1 MNHNY, CDR2 SVGAGI (reference sequence). CDR3 sequence reads: CASSSFAGTGGLRQTHSNQPQHF. CDR3 coding DNA: TGTGCCAGCAGCTCCTTCGCCGGGACAGGGGGTTTAAGGCAGACGCATAGCAATCAGCCCCAGCATTTT.

V is TRBV19 and J is TRBJ1-2; 8 bases map to TRBD1. Looked up from germline, CDR1 is LNHDA and CDR2 is SQIVND (reference sequence). The length of the CDR3 is 15 residues. V shed 4 bases, J shed 4 bases, and the junction held 8 bases outside the gene matches. The CDR3 nucleotides are TGTGCCAGTAGTACCACCGGGACAGGAATCTATGGCTACACCTTC. As protein: CASSTTGTGIYGYTF.

The chain combines TRBV9 with TRBJ1-1; TRBD1 matches 7 bases. Losses at the gene ends were 6 bases for V and 0 bases for J; bases not matched to a gene: 14. The CDR3 extends over 17 amino acids. Germline loops: CDR1 SGDLS, CDR2 YYNGEE. CDR3 DNA: TGTGCCAGCACCCTGGAGGGGACAGTCACTATGAACACTGAAGCTTTCTTT. Encoded protein: CASTLEGTVTMNTEAFF. Full variable domain (remainder filled in from reference TRBV9 and TRBJ1-1): DSGVTQTPKHLITATGQRVTLRCSPRSGDLSVYWYQQSLDQGLQFLIQYYNGEERAKGNILERFSAQQFPDLHSELNLSSLELGDSALYFCASTLEGTVTMNTEAFFGQGTRLTVV.